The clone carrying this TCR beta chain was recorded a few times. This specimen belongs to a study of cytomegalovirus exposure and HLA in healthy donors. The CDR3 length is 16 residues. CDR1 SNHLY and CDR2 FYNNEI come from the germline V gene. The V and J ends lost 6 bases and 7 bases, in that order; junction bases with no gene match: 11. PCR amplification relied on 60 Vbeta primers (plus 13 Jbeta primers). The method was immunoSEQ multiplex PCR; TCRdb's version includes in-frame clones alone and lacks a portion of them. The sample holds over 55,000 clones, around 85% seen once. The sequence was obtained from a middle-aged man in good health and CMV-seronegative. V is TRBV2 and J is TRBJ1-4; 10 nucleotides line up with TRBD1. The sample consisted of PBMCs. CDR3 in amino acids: CASSGRKGQGFEKLFF. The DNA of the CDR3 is TGTGCCAGCAGCGGAAGAAAGGGACAGGGGTTTGAAAAACTGTTTTTT.